One and the same sample provided the 6 T cell receptor beta chains below, sequenced in a study of cytomegalovirus exposure and HLA in healthy donors (dated by TCRdb to about 2017). The method was the immunoSEQ multiplex PCR assay. For the multiplex PCR, a mixture combining 60 forward primers for TCR Vbeta segments and 13 reverse primers for TCR Jbeta segments was used. Sourced from immuneACCESS, this table was stored by TCRdb with only in-frame sequences that have V and J called. A share of the clones is absent; for the studies checked, an unresolved V gene accounts for under half, and the remainder has no known explanation. Present in this sample are roughly 150,000 clones, 60% to 85% of which were seen just once. Jointly, the top ten make up under 9% of the sample. Source material: PBMCs. These receptors were obtained from a middle-aged woman in good health and CMV-seropositive.

The chain uses TRBV15 and TRBJ1-5, with D uncertain. Trimming cost V 0 bases and J 7 bases, with 16 bases left between them. The V gene's germline CDR1 is LNHNV and CDR2 YYDKDF (reference sequence). This CDR3 contains 16 residues. CDR3 residues: CATSRDPRVWNQPQHF. CDR3 in DNA: TGTGCCACCAGCAGAGATCCGAGGGTTTGGAACCAGCCCCAGCATTTT.

In this sample, this clone turned up a few times. The CDR3 nucleotides are TGTGCCAGTAGCCCCACTAGCGGTGGCGAGTTCTTC. Its translation: CASSPTSGGEFF. The rearrangement joins TRBV19 to TRBJ2-1; 8 nucleotides match TRBD2. CDR3 length equals 12 residues. CDR1 is LNHDA and CDR2 is SQIVND in the germline V gene (reference sequence). The V and J ends lost 6 bases and 14 bases, in that order; junction bases with no gene match: 9.

The V gene is TRBV9, the J gene TRBJ1-2; the match to TRBD1 covers 9 bases. Losses at the gene ends were 1 base for V and 8 bases for J; bases not matched to a gene: 3. The germline CDR1 and CDR2 sequences are SGDLS and YYNGEE. The CDR3 has 13 residues. The CDR3, as DNA: TGTGCCAGCAGCGTAAGGACAGGGGTCGGCTACACCTTC. Amino acids: CASSVRTGVGYTF.

CDR3: CASSYDRGEQYF. CDR3 bases: TGCGCCAGCAGCTACGACAGGGGCGAGCAGTACTTC. The rearrangement uses TRBV4-3 and TRBJ2-7, with 8 nucleotides matching TRBD1. CDR1 LGHNA and CDR2 YSLEER come from the germline V gene. Trimming cost V 5 bases and J 6 bases; bases outside gene matches: 3. The CDR3 extends over 12 amino acids.

J is TRBJ2-2 and V is TRBV5-1; D might be TRBD1 (5 bases). Deletions cut 2 bases from V and 0 bases from J, with 8 bases between. CDR1 is SGHRS, CDR2 YFSETQ, per germline. This CDR3 spans 15 amino acids. The CDR3 region has the DNA TGCGCCAGCAGCTTAGAAGGGGCGAACACCGGGGAGCTGTTTTTT. Its protein is CASSLEGANTGELFF.

This rearrangement joins TRBV18 to TRBJ2-5; D ambiguous. Germline CDR1 and CDR2: KGHSH and LQKENI. CDR3 length: 14 residues. The V end lost 1 base, the J end lost 10 bases, and 16 bases lay between the germline ends. CDR3 DNA: TGTGCCAGCTCACCACAAGACTCATCCCAAAGCCAGTACTTC. Translation: CASSPQDSSQSQYF.